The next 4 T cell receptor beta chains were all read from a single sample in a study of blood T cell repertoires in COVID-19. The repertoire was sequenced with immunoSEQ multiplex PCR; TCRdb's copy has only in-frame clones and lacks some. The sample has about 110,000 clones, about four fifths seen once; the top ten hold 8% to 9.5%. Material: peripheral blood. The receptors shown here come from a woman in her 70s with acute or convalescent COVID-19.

CDR3 sequence (DNA): TGTGCCAGCTGCGATTGGACTGAAGCTTTCTTT. Its protein product is CASCDWTEAFF. The chain links TRBV2 to TRBJ1-1; unclear D gene. The CDR3 has 11 residues. V shed 8 bases and J shed 5 bases, with 9 bases lying between them. The germline gives CDR1 SNHLY, CDR2 FYNNEI.

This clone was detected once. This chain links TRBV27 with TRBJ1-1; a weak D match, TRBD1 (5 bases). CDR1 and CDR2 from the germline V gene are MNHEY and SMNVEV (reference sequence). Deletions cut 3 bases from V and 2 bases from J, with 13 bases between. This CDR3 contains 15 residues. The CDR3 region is CASSLGFGANTEAFF. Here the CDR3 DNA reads TGTGCCAGCAGTTTGGGTTTTGGGGCAAACACTGAAGCTTTCTTT.

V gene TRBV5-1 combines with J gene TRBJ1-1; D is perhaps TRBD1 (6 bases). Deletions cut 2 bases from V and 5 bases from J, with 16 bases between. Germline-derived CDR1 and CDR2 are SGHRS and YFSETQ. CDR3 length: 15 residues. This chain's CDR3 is CASSFQGSPRTEAFF. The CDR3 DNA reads TGCGCCAGCAGCTTCCAGGGGTCCCCGAGGACTGAAGCTTTCTTT.

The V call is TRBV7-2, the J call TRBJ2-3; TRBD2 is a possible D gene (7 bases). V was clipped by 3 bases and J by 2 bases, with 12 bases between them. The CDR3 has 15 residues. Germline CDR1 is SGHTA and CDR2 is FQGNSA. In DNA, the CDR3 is TGTGCCAGCAGCTTGGCGGGGGCGGTCACAGATACGCAGTATTTT. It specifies CASSLAGAVTDTQYF. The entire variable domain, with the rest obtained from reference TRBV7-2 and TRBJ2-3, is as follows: GAGVSQSPSNKVTEKGKDVELRCDPISGHTALYWYRQSLGQGLEFLIYFQGNSAPDKSGLPSDRFSAERTGGSVSTLTIQRTQQEDSAVYLCASSLAGAVTDTQYFGPGTRLTVL.